This is a list of T cell receptor beta chains from one sample in a study of shared clonotypes between healthy human individuals. TCRdb's table, derived via immunoSEQ multiplex PCR, lists solely in-frame clones and lacks some. This sample carries around 700,000 clones, around 74% of them seen once, and the ten largest clones take 1.5% to 2%. Sequences were obtained from memory CD4+ T cells sorted from blood. Receptors originate from a woman in her 30s in good health. The CDR3 runs from the conserved cysteine through the conserved F or W. The order of the fields is J gene, V gene, clone size, D gene, CDR3 DNA, CDR3 protein. A D gene is named only where the DNA matches it firmly. The size entry is marked missing in some rows and otherwise reads once, few, many or a size class.

TRBJ2-1,TRBV29-1,-,TRBD1,TGCAGCGGGGGACAGACCAATGAGCAGTTCTTC,CSGGQTNEQFF
TRBJ2-1,TRBV9,-,TRBD2,TGTGCCAGCAGCGCGACTAGCGGGTTGTTTCATGAGCAGTTCTTC,CASSATSGLFHEQFF
TRBJ1-4,TRBV28,few,-,TGTGCCAGCAGAACCCGACAGTTTGAAAAACTGTTTTTT,CASRTRQFEKLFF
TRBJ2-5,TRBV28,-,TRBD2,TGTGCCAGCAGTTCTAGCGGGATGAACCAAGAGACCCAGTACTTC,CASSSSGMNQETQYF
TRBJ2-7,TRBV30,-,TRBD2,TGTGCCTGGAGTGGGGGGACTACCGAGCAGTACTTC,CAWSGGTTEQYF
TRBJ2-1,TRBV5-6,few,-,TGTGCCAGCAGCTCACTCCCAAGCAATGAGCAGTTCTTC,CASSSLPSNEQFF
TRBJ2-7,TRBV5-1,-,TRBD2,TGCGCCAGCAGCTTGGAAGGAGCGGGAGGTTACGAGCAGTACTTC,CASSLEGAGGYEQYF
TRBJ1-1,TRBV28,-,-,TGTGCCAGCAGTCCGGGTGGGTTCATGAACACTGAAGCTTTCTTT,CASSPGGFMNTEAFF
TRBJ2-4,TRBV2,-,-,TGTGCCAGCAGTAATAGACAGGGAGGTGGAGGAGCCAAAAACATTCAGTACTTC,CASSNRQGGGGAKNIQYF
TRBJ2-5,TRBV30,-,-,TGTGCCTGGAGTGTTTCCGGGGAGACCCAGTACTTC,CAWSVSGETQYF
TRBJ1-2,TRBV29-1,-,-,TGCACGGCCCTCACAGGGTTAAATGGCTACACCTTC,CTALTGLNGYTF
TRBJ2-5,TRBV7-9,few,TRBD2,TGTGCCAGCAGCTTGGGCGGGAGCGGGGAGACCCAGTACTTC,CASSLGGSGETQYF
TRBJ1-2,TRBV30,few,-,TGTGCCTGGAGCCGGCAGCGTATTAACTATGGCTACACCTTC,CAWSRQRINYGYTF
TRBJ1-2,TRBV5-1,-,-,TGCGCCAGCAGGCCTCCGGGTGAGGGCTATGGCTACACCTTC,CASRPPGEGYGYTF
TRBJ2-3,TRBV5-1,-,-,TGCGCCAGCAGGTTGGACTGGAACACAGATACGCAGTATTTT,CASRLDWNTDTQYF
TRBJ1-3,TRBV6-5,once,-,TGTGCCAGCAGCCCCGTGGCAGGGACCGGAAACACCATATATTTT,CASSPVAGTGNTIYF
TRBJ2-2,TRBV28,-,-,TGTGCCAGCAGTTTAGCTCAGGGACCCACCGGGGAGCTGTTTTTT,CASSLAQGPTGELFF
TRBJ2-3,TRBV7-3,-,-,TGTGCCAGCAGCTTTGGGGGACCAGATACGCAGTATTTT,CASSFGGPDTQYF
TRBJ2-1,TRBV2,-,-,TGTGCCAGCAGTGAGATGGCGTGGGAGCAGTTCTTC,CASSEMAWEQFF
TRBJ2-3,TRBV11-2,once,-,TGTGCCAGCAGCTTTGAGAGGAGTACAGATACGCAGTATTTT,CASSFERSTDTQYF
TRBJ2-7,TRBV5-1,few,-,TGCGCCAGCAGCAAGGGTCTGCAGGGTGAGCAGTACTTC,CASSKGLQGEQYF
TRBJ2-7,TRBV19,once,-,TGTGCCAGTAGACTCGTGGAGGGGCCATACGAGCAGTACTTC,CASRLVEGPYEQYF
TRBJ2-5,TRBV11-2,-,-,TGTGCCAGCAGCTTAGGGCCCTCACCGACCCAAGAGACCCAGTACTTC,CASSLGPSPTQETQYF
TRBJ1-1,TRBV28,-,-,TGTGCCAGCAGTGAACAGCAGAACACTGAAGCTTTCTTT,CASSEQQNTEAFF
TRBJ1-1,TRBV6-6,-,-,TGTGCCAGCAGCAGGGGTAGGGACACTGAAGCTTTCTTT,CASSRGRDTEAFF
TRBJ2-5,TRBV10-1,-,-,TGCGCCAGCAGTGGGCGCCTCCGCAAACAAGAGACCCAGTACTTC,CASSGRLRKQETQYF
TRBJ2-7,TRBV4-1,-,TRBD1,TGCGCCAGCAGCCATACGACAGGGGGGACCTACGAGCAGTACTTC,CASSHTTGGTYEQYF
TRBJ2-5,TRBV5-4,-,TRBD1,TGTGCCAGCAGCCTAGGACAGGTTCAAGAGACCCAGTACTTC,CASSLGQVQETQYF
TRBJ1-2,TRBV7-2,-,-,TGTGCCAGCAGCTTACAATACAGGGACGGAGGCTACACCTTC,CASSLQYRDGGYTF
TRBJ2-7,TRBV5-1,-,TRBD1,TGCGCCAGCAGTCCAGGAATGTTGGACAGGGCAAACGAGCAGTACTTC,CASSPGMLDRANEQYF
TRBJ1-2,TRBV7-2,many,TRBD1,TGTGCCAGCAGTCTGGGACAGGGGTATGGCTACACCTTC,CASSLGQGYGYTF
TRBJ2-1,TRBV4-1,-,TRBD2,TGCGCCAGCAGCATAGGACTAGCGGACCACAATGAGCAGTTCTTC,CASSIGLADHNEQFF
TRBJ2-1,TRBV7-7,-,-,TGTGCCAGCAGCTTAAGGGCGGGAACGGTCTACAATGAGCAGTTCTTC,CASSLRAGTVYNEQFF
TRBJ2-1,TRBV7-2,-,-,TGTGCCAGCAGCTTAGCGTCCATATACAATGAGCAGTTCTTC,CASSLASIYNEQFF
TRBJ2-1,TRBV7-4,-,TRBD2,TGTGCCAGCAGCCCATATCTCGGGAGGGCCTCTAATGAGCAGTTCTTC,CASSPYLGRASNEQFF
TRBJ2-1,TRBV5-1,few,-,TGCGCCAGCAGCAAGGACAGTTCCTCCTACAATGAGCAGTTCTTC,CASSKDSSSYNEQFF
TRBJ2-2,TRBV2,few,TRBD1,TGTGCCAGCAGTGGACAGGGCTCCGGGGAGCTGTTTTTT,CASSGQGSGELFF
TRBJ2-5,TRBV25-1,-,-,TGTGCCAGCGAAGAGAACCAAGAGACCCAGTACTTC,CASEENQETQYF
TRBJ1-1,TRBV19,-,TRBD1,TGTGCCAGTAGTATGAAGGACAGGGGAACTGAAGCTTTCTTT,CASSMKDRGTEAFF
TRBJ2-5,TRBV6-1,once,-,TGTGCCAGCAGTGTTAGGTCTAGCTGGCAGACCCAGTACTTC,CASSVRSSWQTQYF
TRBJ2-1,TRBV5-1,-,TRBD2,TGCGCCAGCAGCTTACTAGCGGCATCCAATGAGCAGTTCTTC,CASSLLAASNEQFF
TRBJ2-7,TRBV19,-,-,TGTGCCAGTAGTACAGTAGGCGCGAGCTCAGCCTACGAGCAGTACTTC,CASSTVGASSAYEQYF
TRBJ1-2,TRBV10-2,-,-,TGCGCCAGCAACCCGGGGGGTGGCTATGGCTACACCTTC,CASNPGGGYGYTF
TRBJ2-7,TRBV6-5,-,-,TGTGCCAGCAGCCTAACGGGGTCGGGACCCTACGAGCAGTACTTC,CASSLTGSGPYEQYF
TRBJ1-2,TRBV6-1,-,-,TGTGCCAGCAGTCCGGGGACACAAAACTATGGCTACACCTTC,CASSPGTQNYGYTF
TRBJ1-4,TRBV15,once,-,TGTGCCACCAGCAGAGCAAGGGGTGGTGAAAAACTGTTTTTT,CATSRARGGEKLFF
TRBJ2-1,TRBV5-6,-,-,TGTGCCAGCAGCTGGCGGGCCGATCAACCCGTTCTGGATGAGCAGTTCTTC,CASSWRADQPVLDEQFF
TRBJ2-1,TRBV20-1,-,-,TGCAGTGCTAGGATAGCGAATGAGCAGTTCTTC,CSARIANEQFF
TRBJ2-7,TRBV27,-,-,TGTGCCAGCAGTTTAAGGGGATCCTACGAGCAGTACTTC,CASSLRGSYEQYF
TRBJ2-3,TRBV25-1,-,TRBD2,TGTGCCAGCAGTGGCACTAGCGGGAGCAGCACAGATACGCAGTATTTT,CASSGTSGSSTDTQYF
TRBJ2-1,TRBV19,-,-,TGTGCCAGTAGAAAACAAGACACGACGATCTACAATGAGCAGTTCTTC,CASRKQDTTIYNEQFF
TRBJ1-1,TRBV19,once,-,TGTGCCAGTAGTGCGGCGGGACAAGGCACTGAAGCTTTCTTT,CASSAAGQGTEAFF